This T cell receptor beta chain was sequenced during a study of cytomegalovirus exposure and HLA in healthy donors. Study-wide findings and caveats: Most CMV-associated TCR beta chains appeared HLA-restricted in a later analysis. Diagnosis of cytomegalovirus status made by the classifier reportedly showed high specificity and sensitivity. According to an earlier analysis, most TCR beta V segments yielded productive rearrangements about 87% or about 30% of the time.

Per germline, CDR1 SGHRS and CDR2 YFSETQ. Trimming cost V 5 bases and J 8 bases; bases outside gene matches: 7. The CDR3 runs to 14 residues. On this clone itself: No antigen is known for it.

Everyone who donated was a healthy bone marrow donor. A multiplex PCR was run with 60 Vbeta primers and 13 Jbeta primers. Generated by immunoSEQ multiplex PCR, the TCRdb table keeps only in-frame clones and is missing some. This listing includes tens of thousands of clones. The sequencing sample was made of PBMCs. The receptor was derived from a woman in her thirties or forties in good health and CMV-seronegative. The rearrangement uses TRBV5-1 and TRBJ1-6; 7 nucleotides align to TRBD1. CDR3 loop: CASRDDRADSPLHF. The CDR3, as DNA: TGCGCCAGCAGGGATGACAGGGCGGATTCACCCCTCCACTTT.